This paragraph covers one TCR beta chain sequence. Its cognate antigen has yet to be identified. No much larger clone exists at a distance of one base, and base qualities are not known. These data belong to a study of technical replicates of blood from a handful of donors listed by TCRdb under 2017. Library preparation was by the immunoSEQ multiplex PCR assay. Not all clones reach the TCRdb copy of this immuneACCESS table, which keeps in-frame sequences only. Checked studies attribute under half of the gap to unresolved V genes and leave the rest unexplained. Within this sample are some 77,000 clones, with 91% of them counted one time only. Approximately 0.42% of the sample comes from the top ten. Based on the germline V gene, the CDR1 and CDR2 sequences are ENHRY and SYGVKD. The CDR3 holds 13 amino acids from the cysteine to the phenylalanine. The only DNA kept is the CDR3, 39 bases in frame from the first base. V and J are truncated by 3 bases and 5 bases respectively, leaving an intervening sequence of 10 bases.

The sample was T cells isolated from PBMCs. This chain is built from TRBV10-3 and TRBJ1-2; there is no confident call for the D gene. This sequence was found in a human donor in good health. The CDR3 region reads CAISEVQLYGYTF. The DNA sequence follows: TGTGCCATCAGTGAAGTACAGCTATATGGCTACACCTTC.